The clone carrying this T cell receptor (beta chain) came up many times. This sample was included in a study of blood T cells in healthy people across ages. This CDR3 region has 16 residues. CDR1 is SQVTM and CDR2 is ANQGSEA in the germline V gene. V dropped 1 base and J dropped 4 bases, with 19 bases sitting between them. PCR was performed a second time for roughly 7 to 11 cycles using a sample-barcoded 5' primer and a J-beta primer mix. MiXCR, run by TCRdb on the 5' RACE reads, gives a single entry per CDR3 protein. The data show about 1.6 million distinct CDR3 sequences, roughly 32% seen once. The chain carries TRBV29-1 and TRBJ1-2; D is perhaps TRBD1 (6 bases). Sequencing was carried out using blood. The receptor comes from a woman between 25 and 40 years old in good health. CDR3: CSVEVRDTDFSYGYTF. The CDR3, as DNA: TGCAGCGTTGAAGTACGGGACACCGATTTTTCCTATGGCTACACCTTC. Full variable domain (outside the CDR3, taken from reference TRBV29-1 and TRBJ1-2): SAVISQKPSRDICQRGTSLTIQCQVDSQVTMMFWYRQQPGQSLTLIATANQGSEATYESGFVIDKFPISRPNLTFSTLTVSNMSPEDSSIYLCSVEVRDTDFSYGYTFGSGTRLTVV.